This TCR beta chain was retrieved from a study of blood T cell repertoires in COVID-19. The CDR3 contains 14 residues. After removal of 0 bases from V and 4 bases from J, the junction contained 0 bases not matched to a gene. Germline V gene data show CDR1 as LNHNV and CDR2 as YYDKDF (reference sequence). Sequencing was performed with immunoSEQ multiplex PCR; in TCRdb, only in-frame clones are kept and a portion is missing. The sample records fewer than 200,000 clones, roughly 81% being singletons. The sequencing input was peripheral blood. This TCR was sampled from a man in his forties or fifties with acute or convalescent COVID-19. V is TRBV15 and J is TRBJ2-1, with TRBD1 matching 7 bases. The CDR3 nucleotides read TGTGCCACCAGCAGAGACAGGGGGTACAATGAGCAGTTCTTC. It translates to CATSRDRGYNEQFF.